The entry below gives a single TCR beta chain sequence along with its context. This CDR3 contains 12 residues. The germline V gene encodes CDR1 PRHDT and CDR2 FYEKMQ (reference sequence). V lost 5 bases to trimming and J lost 11 bases, with 12 bases between them. Generated by immunoSEQ multiplex PCR, the TCRdb table keeps only in-frame clones and is missing some. The sample has about 380,000 clones; about 95% are singletons. The source of the sample is a study of shared T cell receptors in the human thymus. The rearrangement uses TRBV13 and TRBJ1-4, with TRBD1 as a possible D gene (5 bases). The sequence was collected from a human donor. The sample was thymocytes. CDR3 sequence: CASSLDGGKLFF. In DNA form, the CDR3 reads TGTGCCAGCAGCCTAGACGGGGGGAAACTGTTTTTT.